The 11 T cell receptor beta chains below all came from one sample that was sequenced in a study of tumor-infiltrating lymphocytes in primary liver carcinoma. Starting material for RNA and DNA co-extraction consisted of roughly 20-34 mg of unsorted bulk tissue. The authors made TCR beta cDNA from about 500 ng total RNA with a constant-region primer. Library construction for TCR beta comprised three nested multiplex PCR rounds performed with slightly modified ARM-PCR. The first two PCR rounds used TRBV1-TRBV30 forward primers with a C-beta reverse primer, 10 to 11 cycles each. TCRdb recomputed calls from the multiplex PCR reads with MiXCR, one row per CDR3 protein. Counted here are approximately 47,000 distinct CDR3 sequences, about 80% occurring once; the ten biggest clones make up around 30%. The sequenced sample consisted of liver tumor tissue from sampling region 3. The subset here: tumor region T3, left-lateral pole. These receptors all come from a man aged 35 to 55 with primary liver carcinoma and hepatitis B virus infection.

The rearrangement links TRBV11-2 to TRBJ2-7; D remains ambiguous. V lost 5 bases and J lost 2, with 13 bases in between. The germline V gene encodes CDR1 SGHAT and CDR2 FQNNGV. This CDR3 comprises 14 residues. The CDR3 loop is CASSLTNTAYEQYF. The CDR3 DNA follows: TGTGCCAGCAGCCTAACTAACACCGCCTACGAGCAGTACTTC.

This clonotype was seen more than once but under ten times. The chain's CDR3 is CAISGLADHGQYF. In nucleotides, the CDR3 is TGTGCCATCAGTGGACTAGCGGACCACGGGCAGTACTTC. The chain uses TRBV10-3 and TRBJ2-7, with 9 bases matching TRBD2. Germline values: CDR1 ENHRY, CDR2 SYGVKD. The CDR3 sequence is 13 residues long. V lost 4 bases to trimming and J lost 9 bases; unmatched junction nucleotides: 7.

Note on this clonotype: The junction differs from germline at one of its ends, possibly a read error. J is TRBJ2-1 and V is TRBV29-1, with TRBD1 matching 11 bases. Germline lookup yields CDR1 SQVTM and CDR2 ANQGSEA. The CDR3 sequence is 13 residues long. The CDR3 region has the DNA TGCAGCGGATTGCCGGGACAGGGGGTGGATGAGCAGTTC. Its translation is CSGLPGQGVDEQF.

This clonotype was picked up one time. An end of the junction differs from the germline gene, which may be a read error. V and J are TRBV12-3 or TRBV12-4 and TRBJ2-2; a weak D match, TRBD1 (6 bases). The CDR3 covers 15 residues. The CDR3, as DNA: TGTGCCAGCAGTTTAAGGGACACCTTCACCAGGGAGCTCTTTTTT. Protein sequence: CASSLRDTFTRELFF.

About this clonotype itself: The conserved closing phenylalanine or tryptophan is absent in this CDR3, likely reflecting a read error. It is unclear where the CDR3 begins or ends on the DNA, so no DNA is shown, and the CDR3 is as TCRdb lists it. The chain is built from TRBV11-2 and TRBJ2-2; TRBD2 is the table's D call, not checked against the DNA. Per germline, CDR1 SGHAT and CDR2 FQNNGV. The CDR3 is 16 residues long, ends included. The CDR3 reads CASSLVALAGTGELYL.

As for this clonotype: Without the conserved terminal phenylalanine or tryptophan, this CDR3 likely stems from a read error. No DNA is shown, since the ends of the CDR3 on it are uncertain; the CDR3 is the one TCRdb lists. This sequence joins TRBV11-2 and TRBJ2-7; the D call of TRBD2 is as the table states it, not checked on the DNA. The CDR3 has 14 amino acids, counting both end residues. From germline, CDR1 is SGHAT and CDR2 FQNNGV. CDR3 amino acids: CASSLAGMRVEKYL.

The rearrangement uses TRBV29-1 and TRBJ2-3; no clear D. CDR1 is SQVTM, CDR2 ANQGSEA, per germline. V gave up 4 bases and J gave up 6 bases, with 17 bases separating them. This CDR3 region has 14 residues. The CDR3 here is CSVVAGKGLDTQYF. Written as DNA, the CDR3 is TGCAGCGTTGTGGCCGGAAAAGGGCTTGATACGCAGTATTTT.

On this clonotype itself: This may arise from a read error, as a much more abundant clone is one base away. The genes are TRBV29-1 and TRBJ1-2, with 8 bases matching TRBD1. Germline V gene sequence: CDR1 SQVTM, CDR2 ANQGSEA. V lost 7 bases, J lost 7 bases, and 14 bases stayed unmatched. This CDR3 contains 14 residues. The CDR3 loop is CSDSGQGRASGYTF. The CDR3 DNA reads as TGCAGCGACAGTGGACAGGGTCGCGCCTCTGGCTACACCTTC.

This clonotype appeared a single time. The junction departs from germline at one end; a sequencing error may be responsible. The V gene is TRBV11-2, the J gene TRBJ2-5; TRBD2 might be the D (6 bases). This CDR3 is 16 amino acids long. Germline V CDR1 and CDR2: SGHAT, FQNNGV. The CDR3 is CASRSRDSARQETPYF. The DNA of the CDR3 is TGCGCCAGCAGATCCCGGGACTCGGCCCGCCAAGAGACCCCGTACTTC. The full variable domain, completed using reference TRBV11-2 and TRBJ2-5, is EAGVAQSPRYKIIEKRQSVAFWCNPISGHATLYWYQQILGQGPKLLIQFQNNGVVDDSQLPKDRFSAERLKGVDSTLKIQPAKLEDSAVYLCASRSRDSARQETPYFGPGTRLLVL.

As for this clonotype: An end of the junction differs from the germline gene, which may be a read error. The chain is built from TRBV11-2 and TRBJ2-5; tentatively, D is TRBD1 (5 bases). Germline CDR1 and CDR2: SGHAT and FQNNGV. This CDR3 comprises 17 residues. The CDR3: CASSLISRGSRQETQNF. In DNA, the CDR3 is TGTGCCAGCAGCTTAATCAGTAGGGGCAGTCGGCAAGAGACCCAGAACTTC.

This clonotype was seen ten or more times. The rearrangement links TRBV7-9 to TRBJ2-7; D is undetermined. This CDR3 spans 12 amino acids. The V gene's germline CDR1 is SEHNR and CDR2 FQNEAQ (reference sequence). Deletions cut 4 bases from V and 4 bases from J, with 8 bases between. The CDR3 protein is CASSSLGYEQYF. The CDR3 bases are TGTGCCAGCAGCTCTCTTGGGTACGAGCAGTACTTC.